This T cell receptor beta chain was captured in a study of Graves' ophthalmopathy and Graves' hyperthyroidism. General study findings and limits: Separation of ophthalmopathy from stable hyperthyroidism was achieved by a 13-signature model, at around 89% sensitivity and approximately 81% specificity.

Germline CDR1 reads LNHDA; CDR2 reads SQIVND (reference sequence). The CDR3 runs 14 residues. The V and J ends lost 3 bases and 4 bases respectively, with 11 bases between them. PBMCs originated in 10 ml of fresh peripheral blood. Amplification from RNA transcripts yielded the TCR beta CDR3 regions. First-round RT-PCR employed HTBI primers, with a second-round multiplex PCR after it. Each CDR3 protein gets one entry after TCRdb re-called the multiplex PCR reads with MiXCR. The sample has 200,000 to 250,000 distinct CDR3 sequences; roughly 21% are singletons. There are many counts of this clonotype. Its antigen is not identified.

The TCR comes from a woman aged 45-65 years with Graves' ophthalmopathy. Source material: peripheral blood. J is TRBJ2-3 and V is TRBV19; D gene uncertain. The CDR3 DNA sequence: TGTGCCAGTAGTATCGGCGGAGTCCCAGATACGCAGTATTTT. This gives the protein CASSIGGVPDTQYF.